A few counts support the clone carrying this T cell receptor beta chain. Its antigen is not known. The CDR3 loop spans 11 amino acids. The junction had 0 bases not matched to a gene; V was cut back by 3 bases and J by 7 bases. Germline CDR1 is SGHRS and CDR2 is YFSETQ. The sample comes from a study of blood T cells in healthy people across ages. General study points: It was held that the diversity estimates obtained from one million T cells were underestimates.

Sample-barcoded 5' priming and a J-beta primer mix drove a second PCR of roughly 6 to 12 cycles. Each cDNA molecule received a tag from a template-switch adaptor that had 12 random nucleotides. TCRdb re-derived calls from the 5' RACE reads in MiXCR, one entry per CDR3 protein. Among roughly 680,000 distinct CDR3 sequences listed, around 50% were seen once. The sequenced sample consisted of blood. This sequence joins TRBV5-1 and TRBJ1-1; 7 positions match TRBD1. The sequence derives from a woman of 80 years or more in good health. The CDR3, as DNA: TGCGCCAGCAGCTGGGACAGTGAAGCTTTCTTT. Its protein product is CASSWDSEAFF.